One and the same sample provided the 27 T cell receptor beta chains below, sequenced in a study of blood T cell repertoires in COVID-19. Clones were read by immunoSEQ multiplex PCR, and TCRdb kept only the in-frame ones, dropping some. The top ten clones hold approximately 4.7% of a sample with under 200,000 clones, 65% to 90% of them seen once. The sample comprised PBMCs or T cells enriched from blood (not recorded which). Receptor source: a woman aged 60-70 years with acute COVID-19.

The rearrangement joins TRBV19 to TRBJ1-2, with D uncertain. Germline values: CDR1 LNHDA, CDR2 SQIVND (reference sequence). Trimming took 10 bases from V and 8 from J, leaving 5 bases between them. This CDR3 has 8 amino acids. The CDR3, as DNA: TGTGCCACCGGGGGCTACACCTTC. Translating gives CATGGYTF.

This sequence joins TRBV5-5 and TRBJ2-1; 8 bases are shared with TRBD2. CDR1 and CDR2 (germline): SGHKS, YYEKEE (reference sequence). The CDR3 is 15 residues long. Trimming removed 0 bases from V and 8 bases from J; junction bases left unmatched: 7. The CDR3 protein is CASSLDIIGGDEQFF. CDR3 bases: TGTGCCAGCAGCTTGGATATTATCGGGGGGGATGAGCAGTTCTTC. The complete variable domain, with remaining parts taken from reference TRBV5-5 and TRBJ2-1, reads DAGVTQSPTHLIKTRGQQVTLRCSPISGHKSVSWYQQVLGQGPQFIFQYYEKEERGRGNFPDRFSARQFPNYSSELNVNALLLGDSALYLCASSLDIIGGDEQFFGPGTRLTVL.

For the CDR3, the DNA is TGTGCCAGCATCTATGGGGGAGGCGGGGAGCTGTTTTTT. It is translated as CASIYGGGGELFF. The genes are TRBV3-1 (or the pseudogene TRBV3-2) and TRBJ2-2, with D tentatively TRBD2 (6 bases). The length of the CDR3 is 13 residues. Germline loops: CDR1 LGHDT, CDR2 YNNKEL (reference sequence). Between the trimmed V and J ends, which lost 7 bases and 7 bases, there was a span of 13 bases.

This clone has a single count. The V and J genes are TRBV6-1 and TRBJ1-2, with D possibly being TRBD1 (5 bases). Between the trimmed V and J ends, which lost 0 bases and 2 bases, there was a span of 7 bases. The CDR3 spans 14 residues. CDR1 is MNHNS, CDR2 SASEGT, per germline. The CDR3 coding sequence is TGTGCCAGCAGTGAAGCCGGGGGAAACTATGGCTACACCTTC. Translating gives CASSEAGGNYGYTF.

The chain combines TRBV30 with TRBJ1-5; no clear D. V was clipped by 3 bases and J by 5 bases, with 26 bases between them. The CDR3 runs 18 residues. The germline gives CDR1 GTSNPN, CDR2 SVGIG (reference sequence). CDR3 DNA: TGTGCCTGGAGGGCAGCCCAGGCAGGCGTCCGTGCCGATCAGCCCCAGCATTTT. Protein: CAWRAAQAGVRADQPQHF.

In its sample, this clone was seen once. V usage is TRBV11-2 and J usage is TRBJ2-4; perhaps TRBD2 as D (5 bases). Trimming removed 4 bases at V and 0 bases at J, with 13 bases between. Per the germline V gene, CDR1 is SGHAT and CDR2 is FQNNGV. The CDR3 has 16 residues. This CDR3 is CASSSSKALAKNIQYF. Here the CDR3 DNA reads TGTGCCAGCAGCTCTAGCAAAGCTCTAGCCAAAAACATTCAGTACTTC.

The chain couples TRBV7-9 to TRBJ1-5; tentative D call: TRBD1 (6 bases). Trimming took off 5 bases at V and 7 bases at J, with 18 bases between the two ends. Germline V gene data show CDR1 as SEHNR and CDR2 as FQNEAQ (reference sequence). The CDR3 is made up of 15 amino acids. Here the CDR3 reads CASSRQDGLGQPQHF. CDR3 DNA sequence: TGTGCCAGCAGCCGACAGGACGGCTTGGGACAGCCCCAGCATTTT.

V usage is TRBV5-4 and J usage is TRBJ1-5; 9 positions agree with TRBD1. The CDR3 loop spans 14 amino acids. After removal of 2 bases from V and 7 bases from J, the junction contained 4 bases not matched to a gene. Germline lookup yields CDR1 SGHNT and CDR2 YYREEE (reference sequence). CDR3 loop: CASSLQGAGQPQHF. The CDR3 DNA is TGTGCCAGCAGCTTACAGGGGGCGGGACAGCCCCAGCATTTT. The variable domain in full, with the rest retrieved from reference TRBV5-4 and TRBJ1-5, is ETGVTQSPTHLIKTRGQQVTLRCSSQSGHNTVSWYQQALGQGPQFIFQYYREEENGRGNFPPRFSGLQFPNYSSELNVNALELDDSALYLCASSLQGAGQPQHFGDGTRLSIL.

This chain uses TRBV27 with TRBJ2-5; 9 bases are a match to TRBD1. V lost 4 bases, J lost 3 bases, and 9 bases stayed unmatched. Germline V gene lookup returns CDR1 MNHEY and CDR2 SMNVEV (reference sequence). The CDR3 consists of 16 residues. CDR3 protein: CASSSTGGGGKETQYF. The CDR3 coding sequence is TGTGCCAGCAGTTCTACAGGGGGCGGCGGTAAAGAGACCCAGTACTTC.

The DNA for the CDR3 is TGTGCCAGCAGCCGCGGGGGCTATGGCTACACCTTC. It codes for CASSRGGYGYTF. The chain carries TRBV16 and TRBJ1-2; possibly TRBD1 for D (5 bases). The ends were cut back, 4 bases at V and 4 bases at J, with 7 bases in the middle. The CDR3 runs 12 residues. Germline CDR1 and CDR2: KGHSY and FQNENV.

The CDR3, as DNA: TGTGCCTGGAGCCACGGGGCCTACAATGAGCAGTTCTTC. Its translation is CAWSHGAYNEQFF. The genes are TRBV30 and TRBJ2-1, with a weak D call TRBD2 (5 bases). The CDR3 has 13 amino acids. Trimming cost V 3 bases and J 2 bases, with 8 bases left between them. Germline V gene lookup returns CDR1 GTSNPN and CDR2 SVGIG (reference sequence).

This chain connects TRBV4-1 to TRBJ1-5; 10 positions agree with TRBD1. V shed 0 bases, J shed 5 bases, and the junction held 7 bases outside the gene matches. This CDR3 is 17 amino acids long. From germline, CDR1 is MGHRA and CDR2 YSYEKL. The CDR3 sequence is CASSQDRWDRGYQPQHF. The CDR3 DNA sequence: TGCGCCAGCAGCCAAGATCGTTGGGACAGGGGTTATCAGCCCCAGCATTTT.

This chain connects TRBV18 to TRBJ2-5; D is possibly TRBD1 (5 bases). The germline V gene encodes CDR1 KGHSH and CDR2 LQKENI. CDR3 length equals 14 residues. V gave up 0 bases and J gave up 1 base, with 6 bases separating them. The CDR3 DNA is TGTGCCAGCTCACCACCTACAGGCCAAGAGACCCAGTACTTC. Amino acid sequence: CASSPPTGQETQYF.

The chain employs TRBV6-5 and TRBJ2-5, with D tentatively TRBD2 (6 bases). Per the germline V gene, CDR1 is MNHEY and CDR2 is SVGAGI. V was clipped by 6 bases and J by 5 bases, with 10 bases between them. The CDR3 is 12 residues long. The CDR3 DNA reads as TGTGCCAGCAGGGAGGGAGGTGAGACCCAGTACTTC. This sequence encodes CASREGGETQYF.

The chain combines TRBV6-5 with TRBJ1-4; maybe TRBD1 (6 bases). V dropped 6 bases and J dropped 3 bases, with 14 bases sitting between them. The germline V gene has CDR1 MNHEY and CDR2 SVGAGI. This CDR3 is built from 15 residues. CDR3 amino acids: CASSLGGVANEKLFF. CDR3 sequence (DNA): TGTGCCAGCAGCCTAGGGGGGGTAGCTAATGAAAAACTGTTTTTT.

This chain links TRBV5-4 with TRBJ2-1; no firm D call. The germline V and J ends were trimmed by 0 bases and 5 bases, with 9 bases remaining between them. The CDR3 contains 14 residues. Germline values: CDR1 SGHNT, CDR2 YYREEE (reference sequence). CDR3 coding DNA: TGTGCCAGCAGCTTGGTACCAGGCCACAATGAGCAGTTCTTC. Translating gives CASSLVPGHNEQFF.

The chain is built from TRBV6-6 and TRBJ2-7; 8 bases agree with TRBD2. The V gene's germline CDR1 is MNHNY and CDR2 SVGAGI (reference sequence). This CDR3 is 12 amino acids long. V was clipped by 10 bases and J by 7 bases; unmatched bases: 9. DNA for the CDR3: TGTGCCACCCGAGGGCCGGGGGGGGAGCAGTACTTC. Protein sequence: CATRGPGGEQYF.

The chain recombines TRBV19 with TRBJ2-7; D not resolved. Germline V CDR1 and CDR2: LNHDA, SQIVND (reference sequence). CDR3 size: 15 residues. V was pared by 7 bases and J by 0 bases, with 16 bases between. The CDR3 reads CASKVAHRSSYEQYV. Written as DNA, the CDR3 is TGTGCCAGTAAGGTGGCTCATAGGAGCTCCTACGAGCAGTACGTC.

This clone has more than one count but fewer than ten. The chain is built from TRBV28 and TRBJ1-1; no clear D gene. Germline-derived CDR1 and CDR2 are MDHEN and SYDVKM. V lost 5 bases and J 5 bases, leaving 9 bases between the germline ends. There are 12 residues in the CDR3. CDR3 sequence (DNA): TGTGCCAGCAGTCCGCGTAGAACTGAAGCTTTCTTT. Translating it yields CASSPRRTEAFF.

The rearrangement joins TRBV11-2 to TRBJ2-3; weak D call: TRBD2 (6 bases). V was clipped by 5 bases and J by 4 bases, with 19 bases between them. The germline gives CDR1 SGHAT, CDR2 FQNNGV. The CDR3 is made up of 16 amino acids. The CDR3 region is CASSPQPGLEADTQYF. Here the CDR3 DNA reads TGTGCCAGCAGCCCCCAACCGGGACTGGAAGCAGATACGCAGTATTTT.

CDR3 residues: CASSLFAGAETQYF. CDR3 coding DNA: TGTGCCAGCAGCTTGTTTGCGGGGGCAGAGACCCAGTACTTC. The rearrangement uses TRBV5-4 and TRBJ2-5; possibly TRBD2 for D (7 bases). Trimming took off 1 base at V and 4 bases at J, with 11 bases between the two ends. Germline V gene data show CDR1 as SGHNT and CDR2 as YYREEE (reference sequence). CDR3 length: 14 residues. The full variable domain, with the rest looked up from reference TRBV5-4 and TRBJ2-5, is ETGVTQSPTHLIKTRGQQVTLRCSSQSGHNTVSWYQQALGQGPQFIFQYYREEENGRGNFPPRFSGLQFPNYSSELNVNALELDDSALYLCASSLFAGAETQYFGPGTRLLVL.

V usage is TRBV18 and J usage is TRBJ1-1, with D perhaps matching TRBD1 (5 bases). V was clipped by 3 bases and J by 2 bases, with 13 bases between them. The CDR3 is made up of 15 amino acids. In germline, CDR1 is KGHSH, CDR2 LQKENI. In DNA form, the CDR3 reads TGTGCCAGCTCACCCGCTCTGACAGAAAACACTGAAGCTTTCTTT. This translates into CASSPALTENTEAFF.

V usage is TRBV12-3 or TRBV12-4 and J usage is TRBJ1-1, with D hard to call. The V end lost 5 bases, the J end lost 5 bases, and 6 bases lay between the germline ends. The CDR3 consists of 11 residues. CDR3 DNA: TGTGCCAGCAGTCCCGGGACTGAAGCTTTCTTT. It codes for CASSPGTEAFF.

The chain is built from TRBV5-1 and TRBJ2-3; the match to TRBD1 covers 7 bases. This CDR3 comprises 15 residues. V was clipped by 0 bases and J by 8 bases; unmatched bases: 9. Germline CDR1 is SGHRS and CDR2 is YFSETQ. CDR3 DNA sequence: TGCGCCAGCAGCTTGGTTAGAGGGGGCGACGGTACGCAGTATTTT. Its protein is CASSLVRGGDGTQYF.

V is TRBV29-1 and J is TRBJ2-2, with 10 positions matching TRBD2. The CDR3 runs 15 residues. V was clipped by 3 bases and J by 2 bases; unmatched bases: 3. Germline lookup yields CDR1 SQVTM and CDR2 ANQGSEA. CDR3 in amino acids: CSVDSSGGNTGELFF. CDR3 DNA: TGCAGCGTTGATTCTAGCGGGGGAAACACCGGGGAGCTGTTTTTT.

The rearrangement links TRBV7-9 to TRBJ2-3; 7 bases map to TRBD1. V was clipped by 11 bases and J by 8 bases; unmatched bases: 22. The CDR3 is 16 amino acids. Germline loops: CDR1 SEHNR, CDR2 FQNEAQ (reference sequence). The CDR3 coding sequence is TGTGCCTTGGGATCCGACAGGGACCTTCTTACTCCTACGCAGTATTTT. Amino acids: CALGSDRDLLTPTQYF.

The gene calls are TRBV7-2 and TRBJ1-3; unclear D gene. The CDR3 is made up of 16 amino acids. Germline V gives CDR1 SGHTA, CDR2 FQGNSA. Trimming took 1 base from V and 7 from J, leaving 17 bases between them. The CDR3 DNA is TGTGCCAGCAGCTTAGTGTCAGGCCGCCTAGCTAACACCATATATTTT. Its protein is CASSLVSGRLANTIYF.